This T cell receptor (beta chain) was found in a study of early T cells in non-severe SARS-CoV-2 infection. At the level of the study: Sequencing of bulk RNA from unsorted whole blood was done, without chain pairing.

Trimming took 0 bases from V and 0 from J, leaving 5 bases between them. Germline V lookup: CDR1 MNHNY, CDR2 SVGAGI (reference sequence). The CDR3 loop spans 15 amino acids. The TCR library protocol was used to attach unique molecular identifiers. These identifiers were attached to individual cDNA molecules. Each CDR3 protein gets one entry after TCRdb re-called the 5' RACE reads with MiXCR. The top ten hold 3.5% to 4.5% of the sample, which has about 35,000 distinct CDR3 sequences, around 5.1% seen once. This specimen consisted of whole blood, obtained at baseline. The chain is built from TRBV6-6 and TRBJ2-2; no clear D. The sequence was collected from an adult who was a healthcare worker with PCR-confirmed SARS-CoV-2 infection or an uninfected control (not recorded which). The CDR3 DNA reads TGTGCCAGCAGTTACTCCCGGGCGAACACCGGGGAGCTGTTTTTT. Translated, it gives CASSYSRANTGELFF.